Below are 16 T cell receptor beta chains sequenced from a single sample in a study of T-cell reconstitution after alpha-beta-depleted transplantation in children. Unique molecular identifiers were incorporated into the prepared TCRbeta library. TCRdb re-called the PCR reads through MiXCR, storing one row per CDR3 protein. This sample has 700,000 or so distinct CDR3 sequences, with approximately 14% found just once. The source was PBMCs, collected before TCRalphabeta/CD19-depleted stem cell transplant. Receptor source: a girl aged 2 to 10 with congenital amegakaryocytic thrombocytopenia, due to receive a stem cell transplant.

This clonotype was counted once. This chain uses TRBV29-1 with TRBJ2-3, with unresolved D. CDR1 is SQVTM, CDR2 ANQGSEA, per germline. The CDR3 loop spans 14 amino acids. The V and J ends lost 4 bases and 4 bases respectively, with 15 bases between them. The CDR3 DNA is TGCAGCGTTGGATGGACCACGCGCGCAGATACGCAGTATTTT. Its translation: CSVGWTTRADTQYF.

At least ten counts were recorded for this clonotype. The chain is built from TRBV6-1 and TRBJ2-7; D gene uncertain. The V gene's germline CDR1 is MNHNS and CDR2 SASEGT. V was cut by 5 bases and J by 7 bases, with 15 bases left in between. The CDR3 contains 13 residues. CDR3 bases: TGTGCCAGCAGTCGAGAGAAGGGTGGGGAGCAGTACTTC. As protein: CASSREKGGEQYF.

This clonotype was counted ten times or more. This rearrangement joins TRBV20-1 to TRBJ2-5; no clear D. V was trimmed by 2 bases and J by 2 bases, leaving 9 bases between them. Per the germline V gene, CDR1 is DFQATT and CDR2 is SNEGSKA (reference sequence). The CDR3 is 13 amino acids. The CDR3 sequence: CSARLRPQETQYF. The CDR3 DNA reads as TGCAGTGCTAGACTGCGACCGCAAGAGACCCAGTACTTC.

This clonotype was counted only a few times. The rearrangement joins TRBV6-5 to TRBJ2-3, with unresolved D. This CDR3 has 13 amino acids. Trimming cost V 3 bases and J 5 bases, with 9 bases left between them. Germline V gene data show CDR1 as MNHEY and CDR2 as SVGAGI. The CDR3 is CASSYQSGDTQYF. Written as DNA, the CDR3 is TGTGCCAGCAGTTATCAATCAGGAGATACGCAGTATTTT.

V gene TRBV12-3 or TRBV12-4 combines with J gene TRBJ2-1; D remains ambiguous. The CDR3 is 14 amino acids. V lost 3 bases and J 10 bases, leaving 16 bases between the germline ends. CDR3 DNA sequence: TGTGCCAGCAGTTTGGTAGACGGTCCGGCGGAGCAGTTCTTC. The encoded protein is CASSLVDGPAEQFF.

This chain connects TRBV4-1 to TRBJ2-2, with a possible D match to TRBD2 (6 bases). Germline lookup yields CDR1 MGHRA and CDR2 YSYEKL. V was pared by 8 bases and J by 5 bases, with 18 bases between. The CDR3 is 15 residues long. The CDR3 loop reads CASAIGTLQTGELFF. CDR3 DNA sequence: TGCGCCAGCGCTATCGGGACTCTTCAAACCGGGGAGCTGTTTTTT.

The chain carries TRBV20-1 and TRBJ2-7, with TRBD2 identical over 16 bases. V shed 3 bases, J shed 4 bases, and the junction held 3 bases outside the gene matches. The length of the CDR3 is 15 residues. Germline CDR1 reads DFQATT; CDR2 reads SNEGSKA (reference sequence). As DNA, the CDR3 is TGCAGTGCTAGGGGGACTAGCGGGAGGGAGTACGAGCAGTACTTC. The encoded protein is CSARGTSGREYEQYF.

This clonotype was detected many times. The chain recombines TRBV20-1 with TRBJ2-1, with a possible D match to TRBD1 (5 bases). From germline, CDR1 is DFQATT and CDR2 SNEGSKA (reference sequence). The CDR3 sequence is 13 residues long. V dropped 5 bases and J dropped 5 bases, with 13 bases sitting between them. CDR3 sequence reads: CSALIDSHNEQFF. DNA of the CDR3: TGCAGTGCTCTAATAGACAGCCACAATGAGCAGTTCTTC.

CDR3 sequence (DNA): TGCAGTGCAATTGTGGCGGGAGCCGATACGCAGTATTTT. This codes for CSAIVAGADTQYF. The J gene is TRBJ2-3, the V gene TRBV20-1, with TRBD2 matching 7 bases. The V gene end was trimmed by 6 bases and the J gene end by 6 bases; junction bases not matched to a gene: 9. The CDR3 consists of 13 residues. Germline CDR1 DFQATT, CDR2 SNEGSKA (reference sequence).

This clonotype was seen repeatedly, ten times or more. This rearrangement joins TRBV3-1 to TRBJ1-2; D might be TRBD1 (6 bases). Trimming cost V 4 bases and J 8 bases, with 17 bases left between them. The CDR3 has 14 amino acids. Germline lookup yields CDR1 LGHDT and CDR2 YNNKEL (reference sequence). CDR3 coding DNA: TGTGCCAGCAGCCCAGACTACACAGGGAACGGCTACACCTTC. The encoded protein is CASSPDYTGNGYTF.

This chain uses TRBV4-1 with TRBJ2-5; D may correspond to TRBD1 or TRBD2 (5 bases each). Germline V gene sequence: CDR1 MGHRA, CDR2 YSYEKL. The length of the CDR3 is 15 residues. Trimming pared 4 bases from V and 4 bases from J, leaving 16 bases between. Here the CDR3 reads CASSPLVGVGETQYF. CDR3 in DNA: TGCGCCAGCAGCCCCCTTGTGGGGGTGGGAGAGACCCAGTACTTC.

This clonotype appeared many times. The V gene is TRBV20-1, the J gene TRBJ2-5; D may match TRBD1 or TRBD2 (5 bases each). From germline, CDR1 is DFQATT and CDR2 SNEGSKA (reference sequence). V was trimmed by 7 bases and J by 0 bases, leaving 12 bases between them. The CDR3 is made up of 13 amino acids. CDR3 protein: CSGGREYQETQYF. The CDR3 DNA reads TGCAGTGGGGGACGAGAGTACCAAGAGACCCAGTACTTC.

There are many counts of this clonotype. The CDR3 DNA reads as TGTGCCAGCAGGCCAGGACTAGCCTTAGCCAAAAACATTCAGTACTTC. The encoded protein is CASRPGLALAKNIQYF. V and J are TRBV27 and TRBJ2-4, with TRBD2 matching over 8 bases. V dropped 6 bases and J dropped 0; count of bases not matched to a gene: 7. This CDR3 is built from 16 residues. Germline loops: CDR1 MNHEY, CDR2 SMNVEV (reference sequence).

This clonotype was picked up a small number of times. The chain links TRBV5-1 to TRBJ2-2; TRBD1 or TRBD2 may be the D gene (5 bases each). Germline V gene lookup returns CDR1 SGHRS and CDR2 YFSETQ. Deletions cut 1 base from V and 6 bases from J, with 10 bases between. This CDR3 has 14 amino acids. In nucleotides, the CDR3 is TGCGCCAGCAGCTTGCCAGGGACCGCCGGGGAGCTGTTTTTT. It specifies CASSLPGTAGELFF. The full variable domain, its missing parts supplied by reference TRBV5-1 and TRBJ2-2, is KAGVTQTPRYLIKTRGQQVTLSCSPISGHRSVSWYQQTPGQGLQFLFEYFSETQRNKGNFPGRFSGRQFSNSRSEMNVSTLELGDSALYLCASSLPGTAGELFFGEGSRLTVL.

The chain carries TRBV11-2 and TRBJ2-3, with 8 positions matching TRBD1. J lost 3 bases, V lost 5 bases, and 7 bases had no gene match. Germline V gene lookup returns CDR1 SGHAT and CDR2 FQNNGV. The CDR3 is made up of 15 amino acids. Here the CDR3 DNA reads TGTGCCAGCAGCACCTGGACAGGGTATACAGATACGCAGTATTTT. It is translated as CASSTWTGYTDTQYF.

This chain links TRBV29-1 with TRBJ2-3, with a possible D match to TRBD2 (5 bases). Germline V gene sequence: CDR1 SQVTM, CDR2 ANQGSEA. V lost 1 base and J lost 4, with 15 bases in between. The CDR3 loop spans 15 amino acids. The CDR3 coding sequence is TGCAGCGTTGAAGGGGAGACGGCGCAAGCAGATACGCAGTATTTT. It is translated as CSVEGETAQADTQYF.